These 12 T cell receptor beta chains were all obtained from the same sample, sequenced in a study of Graves' ophthalmopathy and Graves' hyperthyroidism. The study amplified TCR beta CDR3 regions using RNA transcripts. RT-PCR was first run with HTBI primers, then multiplex PCR in a second round. TCRdb used MiXCR to reprocess the multiplex PCR reads, holding one entry per CDR3 protein. The data show approximately 1.2 million distinct CDR3 sequences, less than 45% seen once. Material: peripheral blood or thyroid tissue (not recorded which). These TCRs come from an adult man with Graves' hyperthyroidism.

The genes are TRBV7-8 and TRBJ2-3; the D gene is possibly TRBD2 (6 bases). The germline V gene encodes CDR1 SGHVS and CDR2 FQNEAQ. Trimming shortened V by 3 bases and J by 4 bases, and 20 bases separated the two germline ends. The CDR3 consists of 17 residues. CDR3 sequence reads: CASSFLGSVPSADTQYF. DNA for the CDR3: TGTGCCAGCAGCTTTTTAGGATCGGTACCTAGCGCAGATACGCAGTATTTT. The variable domain in full, completed from reference TRBV7-8 and TRBJ2-3, reads GAGVSQSPRYKVAKRGQDVALRCDPISGHVSLFWYQQALGQGPEFLTYFQNEAQLDKSGLPSDRFFAERPEGSVSTLKIQRTQQEDSAVYLCASSFLGSVPSADTQYFGPGTRLTVL.

This clonotype was seen many times. The chain uses TRBV5-5 and TRBJ1-3; no clear D. Trimming shortened V by 0 bases and J by 1 base, and 14 bases separated the two germline ends. This CDR3 has 17 residues. Germline V gives CDR1 SGHKS, CDR2 YYEKEE (reference sequence). The CDR3 spells CASSLGGPTFSGNTIYF. For the CDR3, the DNA is TGTGCCAGCAGCTTGGGCGGCCCGACGTTTTCTGGAAACACCATATATTTT.

The chain combines TRBV9 with TRBJ1-1, with TRBD1 matching over 10 bases. Germline V gene sequence: CDR1 SGDLS, CDR2 YYNGEE. The CDR3 is 16 residues long. J gave up 5 bases and V 4 bases, and 11 bases lay outside the gene matches. Here the CDR3 reads CASSPDHGTGATEAFF. DNA of the CDR3: TGTGCCAGCAGCCCGGACCACGGGACAGGGGCAACTGAAGCTTTCTTT.

A few counts support this clonotype. This chain joins TRBV7-2 and TRBJ2-7; D might be TRBD2 (6 bases). The germline gives CDR1 SGHTA, CDR2 FQGNSA. V dropped 5 bases and J dropped 5 bases, with 13 bases sitting between them. The CDR3 is made up of 13 amino acids. The CDR3 is CASSPSPGDEQYF. CDR3 sequence (DNA): TGTGCCAGCAGCCCTAGCCCGGGGGACGAGCAGTACTTC.

This clonotype came up a few times. The rearrangement joins TRBV5-8 to TRBJ2-5; the D call may be TRBD1 or TRBD2 (5 bases each). V was trimmed by 6 bases and J by 5 bases, leaving 14 bases between them. Per germline, CDR1 SGHTS and CDR2 YDEGEE. The length of the CDR3 is 13 residues. The CDR3 DNA reads TGTGCCAGCAACGAGGGGTTTGGGGAGACCCAGTACTTC. Translating it yields CASNEGFGETQYF. The entire variable domain, with the rest obtained from reference TRBV5-8 and TRBJ2-5, is as follows: EAGVTQSPTHLIKTRGQQATLRCSPISGHTSVYWYQQALGLGLQFLLWYDEGEERNRGNFPPRFSGRQFPNYSSELNVNALELEDSALYLCASNEGFGETQYFGPGTRLLVL.

CDR3 sequence reads: CATGGQGEQYF. Here the CDR3 DNA reads TGTGCCACGGGAGGACAGGGCGAGCAGTACTTC. The chain recombines TRBV7-6 with TRBJ2-7, with D perhaps TRBD1 (8 bases). CDR1 is SGHVS, CDR2 FNYEAQ, per germline. The CDR3 has 11 residues. V was shortened by 10 bases and J by 6 bases, with 13 bases between the two germline ends.

This clonotype occurred a few times. The chain is built from TRBV7-9 and TRBJ1-5; a weak D match, TRBD1 (6 bases). V lost 8 bases and J 8 bases, leaving 22 bases between the germline ends. In germline, CDR1 is SEHNR, CDR2 FQNEAQ (reference sequence). This CDR3 has 15 amino acids. The CDR3 protein is CASGLSGAPMEPQHF. CDR3 DNA sequence: TGTGCCAGCGGACTTTCAGGGGCGCCTATGGAGCCCCAGCATTTT.

The rearrangement links TRBV6-1 to TRBJ1-2; D is perhaps TRBD1 (5 bases). This CDR3 region has 12 residues. From germline, CDR1 is MNHNS and CDR2 SASEGT. Between the trimmed V and J ends, which lost 6 bases and 8 bases, there was a span of 13 bases. In DNA form, the CDR3 reads TGTGCCAGCAGGGGGGTCGGCGGAGGCTACACCTTC. Translating gives CASRGVGGGYTF.

The genes are TRBV11-2 and TRBJ2-2; 10 bases are shared with TRBD1. Germline V lookup: CDR1 SGHAT, CDR2 FQNNGV. The CDR3 is made up of 19 amino acids. J was trimmed by 4 bases and V by 0 bases; bases with no gene match: 11. DNA for the CDR3: TGTGCCAGCAGCTTAGATCCCACGACAGGGGGCTTGAGCACCGGGGAGCTGTTTTTT. This gives the protein CASSLDPTTGGLSTGELFF.

This clonotype was picked up many times. Mismatch with germline at one junction end may stem from a read error. V gene TRBV7-9 combines with J gene TRBJ1-5, with 7 positions matching TRBD1. From germline, CDR1 is SEHNR and CDR2 FQNEAQ (reference sequence). The CDR3 contains 12 residues. This chain's CDR3 is CASSLGGQLQHF. For the CDR3, the DNA is TGTGCCAGCAGCTTAGGGGGACAGCTCCAGCATTTT.

This clonotype was observed many times. The chain employs TRBV12-3 or TRBV12-4 and TRBJ2-7; either TRBD1 or TRBD2 may fit D (5 bases each). Trimming left V 6 bases short and J 8 bases short, with 14 bases between. CDR3 length equals 12 residues. CDR3 in DNA: TGTGCCAGCAGCCCTCTCCAGGGACAGCAGTACTTC. It yields the protein CASSPLQGQQYF.

The chain links TRBV11-2 to TRBJ1-5, with D possibly being TRBD1 (5 bases). Trimming stripped 5 bases from V and 11 bases from J, with 22 bases between. This CDR3 comprises 15 residues. Germline loops: CDR1 SGHAT, CDR2 FQNNGV. CDR3 sequence (DNA): TGTGCCAGCAGCACAGCGGGGGGGGTCCAAGAGACCCAGCATTTT. Translated, it gives CASSTAGGVQETQHF.